The TCR beta chain described here comes from a study of T cell repertoires in ileal Crohn's disease (dated 2019 in TCRdb). Describing the broader study: At the time of surgery, around 35% of patients were active smokers, and the median duration of disease was 7.9 years. A total of some 170 mucosal samples from some 60 patients were sequenced, collected from several sites on the surgical specimen as well as at postoperative endoscopy. The study was conducted in parallel with a multicentre cohort that was designed to identify predictors of early endoscopic recurrence following ileocolonic resection. For commercial TCRB immunosequencing, around 500 nanograms of biopsy DNA were submitted for each sample. The TCR repertoire was analysed in approximately 61 patients with Crohn's disease drawn from a prospective multicentre cohort. Every patient underwent surgery because of a complication, which was stricturing disease in 61% and penetrating disease in about 40%. Endoscopic postoperative recurrence was defined by a Rutgeerts score above i0. Roughly half of the patients were given postoperative therapy, with under 13 receiving thiopurines and around 20 receiving anti-TNF agents. M0 samples were biopsies from the inflamed portion of the ileum in the surgical resection specimen. Overall results and qualifications from the work: More high-frequency clones were carried by sorted CD8 T cells than by CD4 T cells, suggesting that mucosal expansions were mainly CD8. Higher percentages of high-frequency clones at the time of surgery were linked to endoscopic recurrence, and every patient with clonality above 26.8% (18/57) had recurrence. A significantly higher proportion of clonal expansions was observed in active smokers at surgery than in non-smokers (roughly 27% vs 19%, p=0.02). Mucosal CD4 and CD8 T cells were sorted and sequenced only in a subgroup of patients, the size of which was not stated.

For this clone: Which antigen it targets is not known. Base qualities are not at hand, and no much larger clone is one base apart.

The germline V gene supplies CDR1 SGHRS and CDR2 YFSETQ. The CDR3 starts with the cysteine, ends with the phenylalanine, and has 14 residues. Solely the CDR3 DNA is kept, with 42 bases framed from the first base. Germline trimming amounts to 0 bases on V and 7 bases on J, with 5 as the count of junction bases outside the gene matches. What this sample's time point label stands for: inflamed ileum from the surgical specimen. Adults with ileal or ileocolonic Crohn's disease and an indication for ileocolonic resection were eligible for inclusion. Before DNA extraction, whole ileal mucosal biopsies were kept frozen at -80 degrees C. Genomic DNA was isolated from frozen whole biopsies using a TRizol-based method, and the DNA was quantified with a NanoDrop 2000 spectrophotometer. The library was built by means of the immunoSEQ multiplex PCR assay. Adaptive Biotechnology amplified CDR3 regions from genomic DNA with a two-step multiplex PCR that controlled for amplification bias. Primers for every V and J gene segment were used in the first PCR, and barcodes and Illumina adapters were added in the second PCR. CDR3 libraries were sequenced using an Illumina instrument. The study's own analysis went as follows. The analysis drew on both the pipelines supplied by the vendor and custom analysis of the raw data in R/Bioconductor running R version 3.3.0. Clonality, ranging from 0 to 1, was calculated as the inverse of the normalised Shannon entropy of all productive clones. High-frequency clones were defined as the repertoire share of the top 100 clones, retaining only clones passing a 95% confidence test. The Simpson index measured repertoire diversity, and the Morisita-Horn index measured overlap between samples. TCRdb mirrors the immuneACCESS table, restricted to in-frame sequences. Some clones are absent from its copies; in checked studies, under half trace to an unresolved V gene, and the reason for the others is unknown. The D gene and trimming were derived from the DNA, and the V and J assignments and clone size from that table. This sample lists around 1,600 clones; under 95% were detected once. Roughly 4% of the sample goes to the ten largest clones.

This TCR came from an adult with Crohn's disease. The chain is encoded by TRBV5-1 joined to TRBJ2-7; 9 central bases correspond to TRBD1. The sequenced sample consisted of ileal tissue. The sequenced DNA: TGCGCCAGCAGCTTGGAACAGGGGGCGGGGGAGCAGTACTTC. It translates to CASSLEQGAGEQYF.